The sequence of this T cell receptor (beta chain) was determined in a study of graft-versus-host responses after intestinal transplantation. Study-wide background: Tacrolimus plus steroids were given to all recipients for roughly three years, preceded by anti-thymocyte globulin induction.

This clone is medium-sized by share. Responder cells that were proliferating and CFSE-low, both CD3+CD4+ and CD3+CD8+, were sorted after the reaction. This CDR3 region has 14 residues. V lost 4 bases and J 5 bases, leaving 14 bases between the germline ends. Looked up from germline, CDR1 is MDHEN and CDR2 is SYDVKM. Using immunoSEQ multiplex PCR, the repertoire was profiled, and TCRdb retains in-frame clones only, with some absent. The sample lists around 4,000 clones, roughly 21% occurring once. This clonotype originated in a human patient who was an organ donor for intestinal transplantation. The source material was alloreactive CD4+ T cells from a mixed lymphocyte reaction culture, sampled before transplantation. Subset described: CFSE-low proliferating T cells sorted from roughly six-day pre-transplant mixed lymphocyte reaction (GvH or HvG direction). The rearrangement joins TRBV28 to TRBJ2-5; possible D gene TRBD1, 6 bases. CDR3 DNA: TGTGCCAGCAGTTACCAGGGGTTACGGGAGACCCAGTACTTC. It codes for CASSYQGLRETQYF.